These T cell receptor beta chains were read from a single sample in a study of beta chain features in type 1 diabetes. Profiled with immunoSEQ multiplex PCR; TCRdb holds only in-frame clones, not every one. Among about 370,000 clones, 8% to 10% were seen once, and the ten largest hold 0.55% to 0.75%. Sequenced material: central memory CD4+ T cells from blood. The receptor set was obtained from a young man with type 1 diabetes. CDR3s include the opening cysteine and the closing phenylalanine or tryptophan. A D gene is named only where the DNA matches it firmly. Clone size, where shown, is once, few, many, or a class for clones that have expanded.

few	TRBV28	TRBJ1-4	NA	TGTGCCAGCAGTTTGCGCGGGACGGAAGGGGTTGGAAAACTGTTTTTT	CASSLRGTEGVGKLFF
NA	TRBV10-3	TRBJ1-1	TRBD1	TGTGCCATCAGTTGGGGACAGACGAACACTGAAGCTTTCTTT	CAISWGQTNTEAFF
few	TRBV7-2	TRBJ2-5	NA	TGTGCCAGCAGCCACGACGGTTATAGTCAGCGCAACCAAGAGACCCAGTACTTC	CASSHDGYSQRNQETQYF
NA	TRBV5-1	TRBJ2-3	NA	TGCGCCAGCAGCAGGGGGGACCCTGCGGCACCAGATACGCAGTATTTT	CASSRGDPAAPDTQYF
few	TRBV5-1	TRBJ2-3	NA	TGCGCCAGCAGCTCGGCCTGGGACACCGAGACTTGGCGCACAGATACGCAGTATTTT	CASSSAWDTETWRTDTQYF
NA	TRBV11-3	TRBJ2-3	TRBD2	TGTGCCAGCAGCTTCGGGGCGGGAGCGACAGATACGCAGTATTTT	CASSFGAGATDTQYF
NA	TRBV7-2	TRBJ2-7	NA	TGTGCCAGCAGCGACATCTACGAGCAGTACTTC	CASSDIYEQYF
few	TRBV27	TRBJ1-2	TRBD1	TGTGCCAGCAGGAGGGACAGCATTTCTAACTATGGCTACACCTTC	CASRRDSISNYGYTF
few	TRBV9	TRBJ2-1	NA	TGTGCCAGCAGCGTGGGCAGGGATCATGAGCAGTTCTTC	CASSVGRDHEQFF
many	TRBV28	TRBJ2-7	NA	TGTGCCAGCAGGAATTCCTACGAGCAGTACTTC	CASRNSYEQYF
NA	TRBV7-9	TRBJ2-2	TRBD2	TGTGCCAGCAGCCGCGGGACTAGCGGTAACACCGGGGAGCTGTTTTTT	CASSRGTSGNTGELFF
NA	TRBV10-2	TRBJ1-5	NA	TGCGCCAGCAGTGAGTCCTCTTATCAGCCCCAGCATTTT	CASSESSYQPQHF
NA	TRBV6-6	TRBJ1-5	NA	TGTGCCAGCAATCAACAGGGTAACCAGCCCCAGCATTTT	CASNQQGNQPQHF
few	TRBV2	TRBJ2-1	TRBD2	TGTGCCAGCAGTAGTAGGACTAGCTTCGATGAGCAGTTCTTC	CASSSRTSFDEQFF
NA	TRBV7-2	TRBJ2-5	NA	TGTGCCAGCAGCCCGCAGGCCCTGGGGGAGACCCAGTACTTC	CASSPQALGETQYF